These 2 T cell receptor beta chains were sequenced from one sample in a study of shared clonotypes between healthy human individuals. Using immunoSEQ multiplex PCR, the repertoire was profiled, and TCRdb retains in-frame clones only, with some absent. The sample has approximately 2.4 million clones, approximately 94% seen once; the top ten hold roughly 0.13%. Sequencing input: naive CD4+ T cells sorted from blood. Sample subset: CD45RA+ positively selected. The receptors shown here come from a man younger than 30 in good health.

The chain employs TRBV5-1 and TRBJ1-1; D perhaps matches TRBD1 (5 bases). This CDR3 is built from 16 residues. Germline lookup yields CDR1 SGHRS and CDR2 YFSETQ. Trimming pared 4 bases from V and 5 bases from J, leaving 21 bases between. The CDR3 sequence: CASSPGTGSLGTEAFF. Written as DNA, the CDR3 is TGCGCCAGCAGCCCGGGGACGGGAAGCCTAGGGACTGAAGCTTTCTTT.

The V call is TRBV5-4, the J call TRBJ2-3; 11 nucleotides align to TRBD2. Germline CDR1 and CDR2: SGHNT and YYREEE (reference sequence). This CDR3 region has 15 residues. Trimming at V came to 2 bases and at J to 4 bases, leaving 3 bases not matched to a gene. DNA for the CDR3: TGTGCCAGCAGCTTTCCTAGCGGGGGGTCAGATACGCAGTATTTT. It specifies CASSFPSGGSDTQYF.